This T cell receptor (beta chain) was captured by sequencing in a study of early T cells in non-severe SARS-CoV-2 infection. In the study overall: It was bulk RNA from unsorted whole blood that was sequenced, and the chains were unpaired.

Unique molecular identifiers were attached to individual cDNA molecules. TCRdb re-called the 5' RACE reads through MiXCR, storing one row per CDR3 protein. The table includes roughly 80,000 distinct CDR3 sequences, roughly 9.6% detected once. Germline loops: CDR1 MNHEY, CDR2 SVGEGT. This CDR3 comprises 12 residues. The V end lost 8 bases, the J end lost 6 bases, and 13 bases lay between the germline ends. This clonotype has a count of ten or more. Its target is unknown. Whole-study findings and limits: Comparison of clonotypes with VDJdb favored anti-spike CD8 responses while missing private and CD4 specificities.

The receptor was isolated from an adult who was a healthcare worker with PCR-confirmed SARS-CoV-2 infection or an uninfected control (not recorded which). The V call is TRBV6-2 or TRBV6-3, the J call TRBJ1-2, with D possibly matching TRBD1 (6 bases). Source material: whole blood. This chain's CDR3 is CASWDMDNGYTF. For the CDR3, the DNA is TGTGCCAGCTGGGACATGGACAATGGCTACACCTTC.